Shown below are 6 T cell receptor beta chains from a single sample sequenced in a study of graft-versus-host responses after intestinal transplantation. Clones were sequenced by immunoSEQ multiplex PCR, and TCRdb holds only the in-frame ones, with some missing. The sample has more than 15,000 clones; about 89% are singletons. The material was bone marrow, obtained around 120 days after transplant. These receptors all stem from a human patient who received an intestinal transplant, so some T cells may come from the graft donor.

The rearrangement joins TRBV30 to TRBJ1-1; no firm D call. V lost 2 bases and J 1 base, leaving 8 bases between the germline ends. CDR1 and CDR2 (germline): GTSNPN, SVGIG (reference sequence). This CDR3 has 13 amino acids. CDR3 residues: CAWSSYGNTEAFF. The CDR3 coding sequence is TGTGCCTGGAGTTCCTATGGGAACACTGAAGCTTTCTTT.

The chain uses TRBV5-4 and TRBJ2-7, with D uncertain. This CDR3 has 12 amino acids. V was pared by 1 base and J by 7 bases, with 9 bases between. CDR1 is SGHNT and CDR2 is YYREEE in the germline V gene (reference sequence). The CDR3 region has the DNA TGTGCCAGCAGCTTGAACTCGAGGGAGCAGTACTTC. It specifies CASSLNSREQYF.

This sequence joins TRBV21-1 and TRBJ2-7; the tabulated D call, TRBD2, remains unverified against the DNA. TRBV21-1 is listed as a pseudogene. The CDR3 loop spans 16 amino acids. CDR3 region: CASSKRTGGMVYEQYF. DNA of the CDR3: TGTGCCAGCAGCAAAAGGACGGGCGGGATGGTCTACGAGCAGTACTTC.

In DNA form, the CDR3 reads TGTGCCAGCAGCTTGGGGACAGTCAACTATGGCTACACCTTC. It encodes CASSLGTVNYGYTF. The chain recombines TRBV5-4 with TRBJ1-2; D is possibly TRBD1 (6 bases). The V end lost 0 bases, the J end lost 2 bases, and 8 bases lay between the germline ends. The CDR3 totals 14 residues. Germline CDR1 is SGHNT and CDR2 is YYREEE (reference sequence). Full variable domain (remainder filled in from reference TRBV5-4 and TRBJ1-2): ETGVTQSPTHLIKTRGQQVTLRCSSQSGHNTVSWYQQALGQGPQFIFQYYREEENGRGNFPPRFSGLQFPNYSSELNVNALELDDSALYLCASSLGTVNYGYTFGSGTRLTVV.

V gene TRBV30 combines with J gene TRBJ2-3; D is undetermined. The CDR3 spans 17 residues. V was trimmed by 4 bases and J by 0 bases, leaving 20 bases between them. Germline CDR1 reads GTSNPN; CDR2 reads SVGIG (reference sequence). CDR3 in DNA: TGTGCCTGGATTCGGCCGAAATCTCCTCTTAGCACAGATACGCAGTATTTT. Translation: CAWIRPKSPLSTDTQYF.

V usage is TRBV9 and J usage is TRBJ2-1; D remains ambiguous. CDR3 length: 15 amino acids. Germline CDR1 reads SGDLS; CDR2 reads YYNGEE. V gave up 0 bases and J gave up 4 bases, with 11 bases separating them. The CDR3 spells CASSVVGHEYNEQFF. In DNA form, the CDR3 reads TGTGCCAGCAGCGTAGTAGGGCACGAATACAATGAGCAGTTCTTC. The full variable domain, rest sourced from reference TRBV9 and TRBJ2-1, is DSGVTQTPKHLITATGQRVTLRCSPRSGDLSVYWYQQSLDQGLQFLIQYYNGEERAKGNILERFSAQQFPDLHSELNLSSLELGDSALYFCASSVVGHEYNEQFFGPGTRLTVL.